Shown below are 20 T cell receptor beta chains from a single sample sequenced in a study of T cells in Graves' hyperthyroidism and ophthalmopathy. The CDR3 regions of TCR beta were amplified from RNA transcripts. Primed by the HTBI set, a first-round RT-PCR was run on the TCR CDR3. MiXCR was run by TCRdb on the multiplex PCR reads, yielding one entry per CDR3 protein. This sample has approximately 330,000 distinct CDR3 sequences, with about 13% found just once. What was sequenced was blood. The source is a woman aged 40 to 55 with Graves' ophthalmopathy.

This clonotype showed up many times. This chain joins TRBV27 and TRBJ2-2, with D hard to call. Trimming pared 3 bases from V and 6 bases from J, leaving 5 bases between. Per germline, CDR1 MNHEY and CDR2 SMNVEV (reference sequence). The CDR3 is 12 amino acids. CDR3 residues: CASSFGAGELFF. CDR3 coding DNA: TGTGCCAGCAGTTTCGGAGCCGGGGAGCTGTTTTTT.

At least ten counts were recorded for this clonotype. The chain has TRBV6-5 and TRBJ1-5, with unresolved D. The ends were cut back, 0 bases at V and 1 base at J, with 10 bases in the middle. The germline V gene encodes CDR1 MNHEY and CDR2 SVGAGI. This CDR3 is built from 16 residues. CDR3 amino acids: CASSYSWGISNQPQHF. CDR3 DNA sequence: TGTGCCAGCAGTTACTCGTGGGGAATAAGCAATCAGCCCCAGCATTTT.

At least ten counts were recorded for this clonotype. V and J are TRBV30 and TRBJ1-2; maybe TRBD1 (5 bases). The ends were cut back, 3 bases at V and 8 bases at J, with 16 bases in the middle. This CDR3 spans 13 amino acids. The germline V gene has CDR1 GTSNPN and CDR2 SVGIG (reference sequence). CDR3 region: CAWRIGASRGYTF. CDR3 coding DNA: TGTGCCTGGAGGATAGGGGCCTCGAGAGGCTACACCTTC.

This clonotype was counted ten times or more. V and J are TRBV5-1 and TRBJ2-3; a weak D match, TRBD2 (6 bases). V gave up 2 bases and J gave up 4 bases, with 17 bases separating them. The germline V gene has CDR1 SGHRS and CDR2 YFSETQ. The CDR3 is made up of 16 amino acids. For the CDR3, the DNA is TGCGCCAGCAGCTTCGAGGACCCTCGGGGGTCAGATACGCAGTATTTT. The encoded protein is CASSFEDPRGSDTQYF.

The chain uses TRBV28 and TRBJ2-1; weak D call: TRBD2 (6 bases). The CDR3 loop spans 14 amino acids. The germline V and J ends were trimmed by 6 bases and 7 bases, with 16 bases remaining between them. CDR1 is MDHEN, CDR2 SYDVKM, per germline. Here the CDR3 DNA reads TGTGCCAGCAGGCGGAGTCGCGGAGGGAATGAGCAGTTCTTC. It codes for CASRRSRGGNEQFF.

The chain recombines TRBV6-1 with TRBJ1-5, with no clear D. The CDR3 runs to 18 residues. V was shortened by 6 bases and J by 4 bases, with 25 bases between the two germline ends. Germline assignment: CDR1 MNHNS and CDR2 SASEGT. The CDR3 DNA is TGTGCCAGCAGACCCTTTATACAAAGGGCTGCGAAAAATCAGCCCCAGCATTTT. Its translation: CASRPFIQRAAKNQPQHF.

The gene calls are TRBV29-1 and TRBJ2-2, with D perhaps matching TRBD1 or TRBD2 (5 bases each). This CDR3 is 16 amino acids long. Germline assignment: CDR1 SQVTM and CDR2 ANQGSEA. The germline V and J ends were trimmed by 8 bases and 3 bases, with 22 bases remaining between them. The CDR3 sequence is CSRLGVEKGYTGELFF. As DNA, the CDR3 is TGCAGCCGTTTGGGGGTGGAAAAAGGCTACACCGGGGAGCTGTTTTTT.

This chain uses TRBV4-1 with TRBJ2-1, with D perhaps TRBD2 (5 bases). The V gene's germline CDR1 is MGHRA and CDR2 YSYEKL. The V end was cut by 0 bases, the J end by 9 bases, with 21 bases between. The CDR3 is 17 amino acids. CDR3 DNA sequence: TGCGCCAGCAGCCAAGATGCCACTAGGGTTCTTTCCGGTGAGCAGTTCTTC. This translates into CASSQDATRVLSGEQFF.

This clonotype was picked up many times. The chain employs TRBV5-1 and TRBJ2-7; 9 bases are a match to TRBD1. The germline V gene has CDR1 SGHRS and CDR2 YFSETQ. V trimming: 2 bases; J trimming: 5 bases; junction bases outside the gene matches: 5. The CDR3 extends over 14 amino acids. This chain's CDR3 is CASSLGTGRNEQYF. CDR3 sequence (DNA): TGCGCCAGCAGCTTAGGGACAGGGAGGAACGAGCAGTACTTC.

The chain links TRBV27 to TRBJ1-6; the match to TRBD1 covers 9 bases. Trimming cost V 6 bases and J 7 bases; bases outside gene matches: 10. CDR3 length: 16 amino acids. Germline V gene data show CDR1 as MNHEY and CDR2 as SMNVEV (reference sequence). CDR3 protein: CASRRGTGPTNSPLHF. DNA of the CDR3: TGTGCCAGCAGACGAGGGACAGGGCCTACCAATTCACCCCTCCACTTT.

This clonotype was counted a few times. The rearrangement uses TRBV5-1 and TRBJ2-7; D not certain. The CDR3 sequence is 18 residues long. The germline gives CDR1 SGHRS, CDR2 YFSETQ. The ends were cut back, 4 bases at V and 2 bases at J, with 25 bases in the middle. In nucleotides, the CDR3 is TGCGCCAGCAGCGTTTCTTTCCCAAATCCAATGATGACCTACGAGCAGTACTTC. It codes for CASSVSFPNPMMTYEQYF.

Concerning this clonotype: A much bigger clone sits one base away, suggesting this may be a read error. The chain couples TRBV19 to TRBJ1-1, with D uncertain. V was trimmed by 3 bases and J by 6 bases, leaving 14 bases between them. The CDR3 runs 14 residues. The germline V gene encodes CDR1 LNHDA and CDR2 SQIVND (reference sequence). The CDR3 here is CASSMRAPGPEAFF. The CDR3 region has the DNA TGTGCCAGTAGTATGAGGGCGCCCGGACCTGAAGCTTTCTTT.

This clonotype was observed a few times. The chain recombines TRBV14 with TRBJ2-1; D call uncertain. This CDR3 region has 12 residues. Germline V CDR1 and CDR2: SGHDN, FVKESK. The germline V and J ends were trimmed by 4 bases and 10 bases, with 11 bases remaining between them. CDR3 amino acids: CASSPNTREQFF. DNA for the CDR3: TGTGCCAGCAGCCCAAATACCCGGGAGCAGTTCTTC.

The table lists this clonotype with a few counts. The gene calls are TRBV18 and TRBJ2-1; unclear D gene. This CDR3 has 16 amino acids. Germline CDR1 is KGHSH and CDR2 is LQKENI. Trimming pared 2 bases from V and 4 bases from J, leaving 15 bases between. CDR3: CASSPEMRQLYNEQFF. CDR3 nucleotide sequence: TGTGCCAGCTCACCAGAAATGCGGCAGCTTTACAATGAGCAGTTCTTC.

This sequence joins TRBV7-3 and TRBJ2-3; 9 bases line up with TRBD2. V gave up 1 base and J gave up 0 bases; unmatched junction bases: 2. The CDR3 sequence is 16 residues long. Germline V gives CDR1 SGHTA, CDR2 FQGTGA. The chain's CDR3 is CASSLRAGGSTDTQYF. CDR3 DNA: TGTGCCAGCAGCTTAAGGGCGGGGGGGAGCACAGATACGCAGTATTTT.

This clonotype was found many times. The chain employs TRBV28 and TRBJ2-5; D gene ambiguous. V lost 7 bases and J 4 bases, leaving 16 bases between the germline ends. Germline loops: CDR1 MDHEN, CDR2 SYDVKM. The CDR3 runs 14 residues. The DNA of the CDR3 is TGTGCCAGCACCCGCCCGACATACCGAGAGACCCAGTACTTC. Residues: CASTRPTYRETQYF.

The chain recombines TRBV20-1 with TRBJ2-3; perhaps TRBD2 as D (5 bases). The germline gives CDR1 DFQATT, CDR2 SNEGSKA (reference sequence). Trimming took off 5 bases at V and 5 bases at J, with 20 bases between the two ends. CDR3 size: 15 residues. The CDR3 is CSAPQAYTGRDTQYF. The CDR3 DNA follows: TGCAGTGCTCCCCAGGCTTACACGGGGAGAGATACGCAGTATTTT.

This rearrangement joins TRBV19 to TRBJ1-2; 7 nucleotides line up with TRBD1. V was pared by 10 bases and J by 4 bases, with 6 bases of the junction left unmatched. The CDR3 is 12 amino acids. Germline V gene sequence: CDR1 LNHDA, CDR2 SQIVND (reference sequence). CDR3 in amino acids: CAIPTGPYGYTF. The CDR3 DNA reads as TGTGCCATTCCGACAGGGCCCTATGGCTACACCTTC. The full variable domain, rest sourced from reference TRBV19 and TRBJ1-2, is DGGITQSPKYLFRKEGQNVTLSCEQNLNHDAMYWYRQDPGQGLRLIYYSQIVNDFQKGDIAEGYSVSREKKESFPLTVTSAQKNPTAFYLCAIPTGPYGYTFGSGTRLTVV.

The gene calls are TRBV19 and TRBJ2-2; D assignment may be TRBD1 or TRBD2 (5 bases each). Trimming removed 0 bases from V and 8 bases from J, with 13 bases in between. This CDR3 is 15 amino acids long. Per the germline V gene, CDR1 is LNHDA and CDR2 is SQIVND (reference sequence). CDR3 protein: CASSIDWDLLGELFF. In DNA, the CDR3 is TGTGCCAGTAGTATAGATTGGGACCTCCTTGGGGAGCTGTTTTTT.

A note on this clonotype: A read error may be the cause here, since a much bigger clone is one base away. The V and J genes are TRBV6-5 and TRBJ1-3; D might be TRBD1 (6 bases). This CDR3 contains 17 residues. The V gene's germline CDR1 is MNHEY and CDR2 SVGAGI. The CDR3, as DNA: TGTGCCAGCAGTTACTCTATACAGGGACTGAAAGGAAACACCATAGATTTT. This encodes CASSYSIQGLKGNTIDF.